This T cell receptor (beta chain) was retrieved from a study of T cells in Graves' hyperthyroidism and ophthalmopathy. Amplification yielded TCR beta CDR3 regions, with RNA transcripts as the source. A set of HTBI primers served as the primers for a first-round RT-PCR of the TCR CDR3. One entry per CDR3 protein, called by TCRdb with MiXCR from the multiplex PCR reads. This table has about 560,000 distinct CDR3 sequences, more than 15% appearing once. The CDR3 contains 16 residues. Germline values: CDR1 SGHTA, CDR2 FQGTGA. Trimming took 2 bases from V and 6 from J; bases not matched to a gene: 7. The origin of this receptor is a woman aged 30 to 39 with Graves' hyperthyroidism. The sequenced sample consisted of blood. The chain uses TRBV7-3 and TRBJ2-1; 10 bases align to TRBD2. This chain's CDR3 is CASSLPSGSYGNEQFF. The CDR3, as DNA: TGTGCCAGCAGCTTACCTAGCGGGAGTTATGGCAATGAGCAGTTCTTC.